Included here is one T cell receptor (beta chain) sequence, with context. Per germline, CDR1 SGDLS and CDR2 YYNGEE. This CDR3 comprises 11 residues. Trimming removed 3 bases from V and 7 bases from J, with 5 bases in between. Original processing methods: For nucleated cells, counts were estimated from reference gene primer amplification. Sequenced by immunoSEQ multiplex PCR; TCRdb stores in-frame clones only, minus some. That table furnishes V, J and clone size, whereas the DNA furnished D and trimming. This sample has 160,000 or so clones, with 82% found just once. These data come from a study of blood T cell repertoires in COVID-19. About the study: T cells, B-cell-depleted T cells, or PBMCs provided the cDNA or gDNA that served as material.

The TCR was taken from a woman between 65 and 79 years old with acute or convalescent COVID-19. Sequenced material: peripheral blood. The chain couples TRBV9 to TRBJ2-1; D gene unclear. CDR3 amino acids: CASSARNEQFF. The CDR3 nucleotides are TGTGCCAGCAGCGCTAGGAATGAGCAGTTCTTC.